One and the same sample provided the 18 T cell receptor beta chains below, sequenced in a study of T cell repertoires in cytomegalovirus infection. TCRdb redid the calling of the reads with MiXCR, one entry per CDR3 protein. The table has fewer than 250,000 distinct CDR3 sequences, 10% to 15% seen once. The sequenced sample consisted of PBMCs. These receptors all come from a human donor in good health (CMV status not recorded). Some clones in this sample may be carry-over from other donors' samples.

This chain uses TRBV5-1 with TRBJ2-1; TRBD1 matches 8 bases. The CDR3 runs 15 residues. The J segment lost 4 bases and the V segment lost 0 bases, leaving 3 bases of the junction unmatched. Germline assignment: CDR1 SGHRS and CDR2 YFSETQ. The CDR3 coding sequence is TGCGCCAGCAGCTTGGGACAGGGGCCATACAATGAGCAGTTCTTC. Amino acids: CASSLGQGPYNEQFF.

J is TRBJ2-5 and V is TRBV14; TRBD1 aligns across 7 bases. Germline V gene data show CDR1 as SGHDN and CDR2 as FVKESK. J was trimmed by 3 bases and V by 7 bases; bases with no gene match: 11. The CDR3 is 15 amino acids. CDR3 in amino acids: CASTRTTGAKETQYF. CDR3 in DNA: TGTGCCAGCACCCGAACCACAGGGGCTAAAGAGACCCAGTACTTC.

In its sample, this clonotype was seen a few times. The chain joins TRBV6-1 to TRBJ1-2; the D gene is possibly TRBD1 (5 bases). The CDR3 totals 15 residues. V dropped 1 base and J dropped 4 bases, with 13 bases sitting between them. The germline V gene encodes CDR1 MNHNS and CDR2 SASEGT. The CDR3 bases are TGTGCCAGCAGTGAAGATCCGGGGGTTAGCTATGGCTACACCTTC. Protein product: CASSEDPGVSYGYTF.

V and J are TRBV10-3 and TRBJ2-3; 8 positions agree with TRBD2. The CDR3 consists of 14 residues. The V gene's germline CDR1 is ENHRY and CDR2 SYGVKD. The ends lost 6 bases at V and 5 bases at J; junction bases unmatched: 7. Written as DNA, the CDR3 is TGTGCCATCAGCCCCGGGAGGGAGGAAGATACGCAGTATTTT. Protein product: CAISPGREEDTQYF.

This clonotype was counted at least ten times. This chain links TRBV7-2 with TRBJ2-1; 11 positions match TRBD1. The germline V gene encodes CDR1 SGHTA and CDR2 FQGNSA. The length of the CDR3 is 15 residues. J gave up 8 bases and V 6 bases, and 9 bases lay outside the gene matches. CDR3 amino acids: CASRPGQGAQYEQFF. CDR3 nucleotide sequence: TGTGCCAGCAGACCCGGACAGGGGGCGCAGTATGAGCAGTTCTTC.

This rearrangement joins TRBV28 to TRBJ2-7, with TRBD1 identical over 11 bases. CDR1 is MDHEN, CDR2 SYDVKM, per germline. The CDR3 consists of 14 residues. J was trimmed by 4 bases and V by 6 bases; bases with no gene match: 5. CDR3 protein: CASRGTGGVYEQYF. As DNA, the CDR3 is TGTGCCAGCAGGGGGACAGGGGGTGTTTACGAGCAGTACTTC.

This CDR3 reads CASSISRTGELFF. DNA for the CDR3: TGTGCCAGCAGTATCAGTCGTACCGGGGAGCTGTTTTTT. V usage is TRBV27 and J usage is TRBJ2-2, with D unresolved. The V end lost 5 bases, the J end lost 5 bases, and 9 bases lay between the germline ends. CDR1 and CDR2 from the germline V gene are MNHEY and SMNVEV (reference sequence). This CDR3 region has 13 residues.

The chain links TRBV6-6 to TRBJ2-7; D ambiguous. Germline V gives CDR1 MNHNY, CDR2 SVGAGI (reference sequence). CDR3 length: 12 residues. Trimming pared 6 bases from V and 6 bases from J, leaving 12 bases between. The CDR3 protein is CASSPRLSEQYF. CDR3 sequence (DNA): TGTGCCAGCAGCCCCCGCCTGAGCGAGCAGTACTTC.

This clonotype came up many times. CDR3 sequence reads: CAISPDRENQPQHF. In DNA form, the CDR3 reads TGTGCCATCAGTCCGGACAGGGAGAATCAGCCCCAGCATTTT. The J gene is TRBJ1-5, the V gene TRBV10-3, with 8 nucleotides matching TRBD1. The CDR3 runs 14 residues. With 5 bases clipped from V and 4 bases from J, the junction kept 4 bases outside the gene matches. CDR1 ENHRY and CDR2 SYGVKD come from the germline V gene.

This clonotype was detected ten times or more. The chain combines TRBV5-5 with TRBJ1-2, with D perhaps matching TRBD1 (6 bases). Per the germline V gene, CDR1 is SGHKS and CDR2 is YYEKEE (reference sequence). The V gene lost 0 bases and the J gene lost 9 bases, with 15 bases spanning the gap. The CDR3 sequence is 14 residues long. CDR3 coding DNA: TGTGCCAGCAGCTTGGATTCCGGACAGCACCGCTACACCTTC. This gives the protein CASSLDSGQHRYTF.

The chain links TRBV20-1 to TRBJ2-1; tentative D call: TRBD1 (6 bases). This CDR3 spans 14 amino acids. Trimming took off 6 bases at V and 9 bases at J, with 21 bases between the two ends. Germline lookup yields CDR1 DFQATT and CDR2 SNEGSKA (reference sequence). Written as DNA, the CDR3 is TGCAGTGCCCCCGCAACTAGGGGGAATGGTGAGCAGTTCTTC. Translation: CSAPATRGNGEQFF.

This clonotype was recorded at least ten times. The chain is built from TRBV7-2 and TRBJ2-7; D not resolved. The germline V and J ends were trimmed by 4 bases and 0 bases, with 10 bases remaining between them. Germline V gives CDR1 SGHTA, CDR2 FQGNSA. The CDR3 totals 14 residues. The chain's CDR3 is CASSSLPSSYEQYF. CDR3 bases: TGTGCCAGCAGCTCCCTCCCAAGCTCCTACGAGCAGTACTTC.

This clonotype was recorded at least ten times. CDR3 residues: CASSYSSGFTYEQYF. DNA for the CDR3: TGTGCCAGCAGTTACTCTAGCGGCTTCACCTACGAGCAGTACTTC. The chain is built from TRBV6-5 and TRBJ2-7; perhaps TRBD2 as D (6 bases). Trimming shortened V by 0 bases and J by 2 bases, and 11 bases separated the two germline ends. This CDR3 comprises 15 residues. Germline assignment: CDR1 MNHEY and CDR2 SVGAGI.

This clonotype was seen a few times. The chain couples TRBV7-3 to TRBJ1-4; 12 positions match TRBD1. J gave up 2 bases and V 0 bases, and 1 base lay outside the gene matches. This CDR3 region has 17 residues. Germline lookup yields CDR1 SGHTA and CDR2 FQGTGA. The CDR3 loop reads CASSLTGQGATNEKLFF. The CDR3 DNA reads TGTGCCAGCAGCTTAACGGGACAGGGGGCGACTAATGAAAAACTGTTTTTT.

This clonotype was detected only a few times. The gene calls are TRBV4-3 and TRBJ1-2, with D possibly TRBD1 on 5 matching bases. CDR1 is LGHNA and CDR2 is YSLEER in the germline V gene. The CDR3 contains 15 residues. The ends were cut back, 0 bases at V and 2 bases at J, with 10 bases in the middle. CDR3 bases: TGCGCCAGCAGCCAAGATCTAGGGGTCAACTATGGCTACACCTTC. Amino acids: CASSQDLGVNYGYTF.

This clonotype was counted many times. The chain has TRBV6-6 and TRBJ2-3, with 8 bases lining up with TRBD2. This CDR3 is 15 amino acids long. V shed 7 bases, J shed 3 bases, and the junction held 9 bases outside the gene matches. CDR1 and CDR2 from the germline V gene are MNHNY and SVGAGI (reference sequence). The CDR3 DNA reads TGTGCCAGCAATGGACCAGCGGGAGATACAGATACGCAGTATTTT. Its protein product is CASNGPAGDTDTQYF.

In this sample, this clonotype turned up a few times. The chain has TRBV29-1 and TRBJ2-7, with D tentatively TRBD2 (10 bases). In germline, CDR1 is SQVTM, CDR2 ANQGSEA. The CDR3 runs to 17 residues. The V gene lost 5 bases and the J gene lost 2 bases, with 25 bases spanning the gap. The DNA for the CDR3 is TGCAGCGTTAGGGACAGGGCATTAGCGGGAGGAACCTACGAGCAGTACTTC. Protein product: CSVRDRALAGGTYEQYF.

This clonotype was picked up many times. The chain combines TRBV7-2 with TRBJ2-3; possible D gene TRBD2, 6 bases. Germline V lookup: CDR1 SGHTA, CDR2 FQGNSA. This CDR3 has 15 amino acids. V was clipped by 4 bases and J by 2 bases, with 13 bases between them. CDR3 coding DNA: TGTGCCAGCAGCTCAGGACTACCGAACACAGATACGCAGTATTTT. Its translation is CASSSGLPNTDTQYF.